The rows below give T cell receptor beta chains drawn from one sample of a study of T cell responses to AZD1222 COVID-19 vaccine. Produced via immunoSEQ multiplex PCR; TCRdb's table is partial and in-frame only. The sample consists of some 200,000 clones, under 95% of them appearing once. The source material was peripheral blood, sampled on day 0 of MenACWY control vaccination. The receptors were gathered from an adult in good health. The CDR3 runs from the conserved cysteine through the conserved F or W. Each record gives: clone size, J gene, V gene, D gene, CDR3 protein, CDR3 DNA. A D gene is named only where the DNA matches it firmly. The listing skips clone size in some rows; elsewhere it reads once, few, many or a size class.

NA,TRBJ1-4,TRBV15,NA,CATSRDVWGGGEKLFF,TGTGCCACCAGCAGAGACGTTTGGGGGGGCGGTGAAAAACTGTTTTTT
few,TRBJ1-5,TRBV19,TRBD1,CASSIWTGDQPQHF,TGTGCCAGTAGTATCTGGACAGGGGATCAGCCCCAGCATTTT
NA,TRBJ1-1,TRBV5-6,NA,CASSLERQLEAFF,TGTGCCAGCAGCTTAGAACGGCAGCTTGAAGCTTTCTTT
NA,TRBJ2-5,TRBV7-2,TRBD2,CASSLVASGVETQYF,TGTGCCAGCAGCTTAGTGGCTAGCGGTGTGGAGACCCAGTACTTC
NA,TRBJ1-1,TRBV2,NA,CATSQDLNTEAFF,TGTGCCACGAGCCAGGATCTGAACACTGAAGCTTTCTTT
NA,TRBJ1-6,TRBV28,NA,CASSFGGSYNSPLHF,TGTGCCAGCAGTTTCGGAGGTTCCTATAATTCACCCCTCCACTTT
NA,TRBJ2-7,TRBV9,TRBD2,CASSSDREEGEQYF,TGTGCCAGCAGCTCCGACCGGGAGGAGGGCGAGCAGTACTTC
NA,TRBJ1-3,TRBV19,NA,CASSIDRLHSGNTIYF,TGTGCCAGTAGTATCGACAGACTTCACTCTGGAAACACCATATATTTT
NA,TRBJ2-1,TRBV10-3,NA,CAIRRDSNEQFF,TGTGCCATCAGGCGGGACAGCAATGAGCAGTTCTTC
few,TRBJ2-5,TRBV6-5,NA,CASSTRRTQYF,TGTGCCAGCAGCACGCGACGGACCCAGTACTTC
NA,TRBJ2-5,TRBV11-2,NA,CASSRLPWTQYF,TGTGCCAGCAGCCGACTACCCTGGACCCAGTACTTC
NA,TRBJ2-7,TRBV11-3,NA,CASSSGESYEQYF,TGTGCCAGCAGCTCGGGGGAATCCTACGAGCAGTACTTC
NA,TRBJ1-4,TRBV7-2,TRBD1,CASSLGRGRVEKLFF,TGTGCCAGCAGCTTAGGGAGGGGGCGCGTTGAAAAACTGTTTTTT
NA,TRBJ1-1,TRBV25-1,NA,CASSLGQRTEAFF,TGTGCCAGCAGCCTCGGACAGAGGACTGAAGCTTTCTTT
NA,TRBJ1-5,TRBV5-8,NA,CATATDLNQPQHF,TGTGCCACCGCGACAGATCTCAATCAGCCCCAGCATTTT
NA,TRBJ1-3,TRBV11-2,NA,CASSYSGGYSGNTIYF,TGTGCCAGCAGCTATAGCGGGGGGTATTCAGGAAACACCATATATTTT
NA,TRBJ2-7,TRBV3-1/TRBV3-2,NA,CASRGPGAYEQYF,TGTGCCAGCAGGGGTCCGGGGGCCTACGAGCAGTACTTC
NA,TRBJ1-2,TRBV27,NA,CASSFAGNYGYTF,TGTGCCAGCAGTTTCGCGGGGAACTATGGCTACACCTTC
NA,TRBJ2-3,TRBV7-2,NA,CASSSWPATQYF,TGTGCCAGCAGCTCGTGGCCGGCGACGCAGTATTTT
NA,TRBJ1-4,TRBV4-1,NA,CASSLHTRGEKLFF,TGCGCCAGCAGCCTACATACGAGAGGGGAAAAACTGTTTTTT
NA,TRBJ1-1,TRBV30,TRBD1,CAWSVWTGEDTEAFF,TGTGCCTGGAGTGTTTGGACAGGGGAGGACACTGAAGCTTTCTTT
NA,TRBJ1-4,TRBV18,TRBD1,CASSHGQGRGEKLFF,TGTGCCAGCTCTCACGGACAGGGTAGAGGAGAAAAACTGTTTTTT
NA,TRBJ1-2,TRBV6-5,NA,CASSDSGGYGYTF,TGTGCCAGCAGTGACTCAGGAGGCTATGGCTACACCTTC
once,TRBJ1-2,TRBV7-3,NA,CASSPGGLNYGYTF,TGTGCCAGCAGCCCTGGGGGCCTGAACTATGGCTACACCTTC
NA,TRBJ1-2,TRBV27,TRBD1,CASRILGTGTSNYGYTF,TGTGCCAGCAGGATATTAGGGACAGGGACTTCTAACTATGGCTACACCTTC
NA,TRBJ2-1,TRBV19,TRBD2,CASTNPGTSGTHEQFF,TGTGCCAGTACTAACCCCGGGACTAGCGGTACCCATGAGCAGTTCTTC
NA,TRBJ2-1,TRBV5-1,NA,CASSPRPLKDNEQFF,TGCGCCAGCAGCCCACGGCCCTTAAAAGACAATGAGCAGTTCTTC
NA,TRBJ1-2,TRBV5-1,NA,CASSLASGLETGGYTF,TGCGCCAGCAGCTTGGCATCGGGGCTTGAGACCGGTGGCTACACCTTC
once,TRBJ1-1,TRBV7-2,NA,CASSFRVGGEAFF,TGTGCCAGCAGCTTCCGCGTGGGGGGGGAAGCTTTCTTT
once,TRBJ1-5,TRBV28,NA,CASSLSQGNQPQHF,TGTGCCAGCAGTTTATCCCAGGGAAATCAGCCCCAGCATTTT
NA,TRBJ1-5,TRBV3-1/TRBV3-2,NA,CASSQGRGLSNQPQHF,TGTGCCAGCAGCCAGGGGCGCGGTCTTAGCAATCAGCCCCAGCATTTT
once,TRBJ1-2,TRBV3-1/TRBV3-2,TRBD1,CASSQRGQGVNGYTF,TGTGCCAGCAGCCAGAGGGGACAGGGGGTTAATGGCTACACCTTC
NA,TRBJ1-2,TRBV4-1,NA,CASSLSGAFNYGYTF,TGCGCCAGCAGCCTCTCGGGGGCCTTTAACTATGGCTACACCTTC
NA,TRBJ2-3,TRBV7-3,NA,CASSSGPSDTQYF,TGTGCCAGCAGCTCGGGCCCCTCGGATACGCAGTATTTT
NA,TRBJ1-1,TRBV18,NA,CASSPLAGGRDTEAFF,TGTGCCAGCTCCCCACTCGCCGGGGGCAGGGACACTGAAGCTTTCTTT